This entry lists 30 T cell receptor beta chains sequenced from one sample in a study of T cell changes during pregnancy in multiple sclerosis. Data came from immunoSEQ multiplex PCR; TCRdb stores just in-frame clones and leaves some out. The data contain around 19,000 clones, over 75% of them singletons. Sequenced material: CD8+ T cells from peripheral blood mononuclear cells, taken after pregnancy. These receptors were obtained from a female donor in good health, enrolled as a control in a pregnancy study.

This chain connects TRBV19 to TRBJ2-3; 9 bases line up with TRBD2. The germline CDR1 and CDR2 sequences are LNHDA and SQIVND (reference sequence). CDR3 length: 16 amino acids. V lost 3 bases, J lost 5 bases, and 9 bases stayed unmatched. The CDR3 coding sequence is TGTGCCAGTAGTATGCCTAGCGGGGAAGGTAAAGATACGCAGTATTTT. Its translation: CASSMPSGEGKDTQYF.

In nucleotides, the CDR3 is TGCGCCAGCAGCCAAGAAAACGAAGGGGTTGAGCAGTTCTTC. Translating it yields CASSQENEGVEQFF. The genes are TRBV4-1 and TRBJ2-1; weak D call: TRBD1 (5 bases). This CDR3 spans 14 amino acids. V lost 0 bases to trimming and J lost 9 bases, with 12 bases between them. Germline CDR1 reads MGHRA; CDR2 reads YSYEKL.

The rearrangement links TRBV29-1 to TRBJ1-1; 10 nucleotides line up with TRBD1. V gave up 8 bases and J gave up 0 bases; unmatched junction bases: 12. The CDR3 runs to 16 residues. Per germline, CDR1 SQVTM and CDR2 ANQGSEA. Written as DNA, the CDR3 is TGCAGCACACGACAGGGGGCTTCGTTCATGAACACTGAAGCTTTCTTT. Its translation is CSTRQGASFMNTEAFF.

J is TRBJ1-2 and V is TRBV19; 7 positions agree with TRBD1. The CDR3 runs to 17 residues. The germline V gene encodes CDR1 LNHDA and CDR2 SQIVND (reference sequence). The J segment lost 4 bases and the V segment lost 3 bases, leaving 14 bases of the junction unmatched. CDR3 DNA sequence: TGTGCCAGTAGTATTGCCCGACAGGGTCCGATGGGCTATGGCTACACCTTC. Its translation: CASSIARQGPMGYGYTF.

This sequence joins TRBV7-5 and TRBJ1-1; the table's D call, TRBD1, was not checked against the DNA. TRBV7-5 is flagged as a pseudogene. This CDR3 has 16 amino acids. The CDR3 DNA sequence: TGTGCCAGAAGCCAAGGCTACAGGGAAGGAGAGTCCCAAGCTTTCTTT. Its translation is CARSQGYREGESQAFF.

A few counts support this clone. V and J are TRBV5-4 and TRBJ1-1, with TRBD1 as a possible D gene (6 bases). In germline, CDR1 is SGHNT, CDR2 YYREEE (reference sequence). The CDR3 sequence is 12 residues long. V lost 4 bases, J lost 7 bases, and 11 bases lay in between. As DNA, the CDR3 is TGTGCCAGCAGCGATGACAGGAATGAAGCTTTCTTT. Amino acid sequence: CASSDDRNEAFF.

The V call is TRBV6-1, the J call TRBJ2-3, with 9 bases fitting TRBD1. The germline V gene has CDR1 MNHNS and CDR2 SASEGT. The CDR3 is 15 amino acids. Trimming cost V 7 bases and J 4 bases; bases outside gene matches: 9. CDR3 loop: CASISGTGHPDTQYF. CDR3 nucleotides: TGTGCCAGCATCTCCGGGACAGGGCATCCAGATACGCAGTATTTT.

The chain carries TRBV19 and TRBJ1-2, with 8 positions matching TRBD1. Germline CDR1 LNHDA, CDR2 SQIVND (reference sequence). This CDR3 spans 13 amino acids. Losses at the gene ends were 7 bases for V and 7 bases for J; bases not matched to a gene: 8. The CDR3 spells CASNDRGLSGYTF. For the CDR3, the DNA is TGTGCCAGTAATGACAGGGGATTGAGTGGCTACACCTTC.

This sequence joins TRBV27 and TRBJ2-7, with TRBD1 matching over 7 bases. The CDR3 totals 14 residues. Germline V CDR1 and CDR2: MNHEY, SMNVEV (reference sequence). V was clipped by 2 bases and J by 4 bases; unmatched bases: 5. Here the CDR3 DNA reads TGTGCCAGCAGTTTAGCATACAGGGGATACGAGCAGTACTTC. Residues: CASSLAYRGYEQYF.

This chain connects TRBV7-6 to TRBJ1-1; no clear D. Trimming stripped 4 bases from V and 0 bases from J, with 21 bases between. The germline gives CDR1 SGHVS, CDR2 FNYEAQ. The CDR3 consists of 18 residues. The DNA for the CDR3 is TGTGCCAGCAGCTCACGCCTCGGATTCGGGGAAATGAACACTGAAGCTTTCTTT. It yields the protein CASSSRLGFGEMNTEAFF. Combining the CDR3 with reference TRBV7-6 and TRBJ1-1 gives the whole variable domain GAGVSQSPRYKVTKRGQDVALRCDPISGHVSLYWYRQALGQGPEFLTYFNYEAQQDKSGLPNDRFSAERPEGSISTLTIQRTEQRDSAMYRCASSSRLGFGEMNTEAFFGQGTRLTVV.

V gene TRBV2 combines with J gene TRBJ2-7; 8 nucleotides line up with TRBD2. Unmatched junction bases numbered 12, after V lost 5 bases and J lost 0 bases. Germline V CDR1 and CDR2: SNHLY, FYNNEI. CDR3 size: 17 residues. The DNA for the CDR3 is TGTGCCAGCAGTAGCGGGAGCTTCCAAAGGGGCTCCTACGAGCAGTACTTC. Residues: CASSSGSFQRGSYEQYF.

The chain couples TRBV25-1 to TRBJ2-7, with TRBD1 matching 9 bases. Per germline, CDR1 MGHDK and CDR2 SYGVNS. The V and J ends lost 6 bases and 3 bases, in that order; junction bases with no gene match: 0. This CDR3 is 12 amino acids long. CDR3 loop: CASRTGGYEQYF. The DNA of the CDR3 is TGTGCCAGCAGGACAGGGGGCTACGAGCAGTACTTC.

This clone has a single count. The J gene is TRBJ1-1, the V gene TRBV5-6, with D hard to call. Trimming shortened V by 1 base and J by 5 bases, and 15 bases separated the two germline ends. The germline V gene encodes CDR1 SGHDT and CDR2 YYEEEE. CDR3 length equals 15 residues. DNA of the CDR3: TGTGCCAGCAGCTTGAATCCAGGATCAAGGACTGAAGCTTTCTTT. It yields the protein CASSLNPGSRTEAFF.

The chain combines TRBV7-6 with TRBJ2-1, with D possibly being TRBD2 (6 bases). This CDR3 is 16 amino acids long. CDR1 SGHVS and CDR2 FNYEAQ come from the germline V gene. Trimming cost V 5 bases and J 5 bases, with 19 bases left between them. The CDR3: CASSPNPGGSNNEQFF. The DNA of the CDR3 is TGTGCCAGCAGCCCCAATCCCGGGGGATCTAACAATGAGCAGTTCTTC.

The CDR3 nucleotides read TGTGCCAGCAGCCAACTCCTAGCGGGGGAGGTACCAGATACGCAGTATTTT. Protein product: CASSQLLAGEVPDTQYF. The chain combines TRBV4-2 with TRBJ2-3; TRBD2 aligns across 10 bases. Per the germline V gene, CDR1 is LGHNA and CDR2 is YNFKEQ. V lost 2 bases, J lost 4 bases, and 9 bases stayed unmatched. There are 17 residues in the CDR3.

The chain carries TRBV7-9 and TRBJ2-7; 12 bases map to TRBD2. Germline trimming cut 5 bases from V and 2 bases from J; bases unmatched to any gene: 7. The CDR3 extends over 16 amino acids. The V gene's germline CDR1 is SEHNR and CDR2 FQNEAQ (reference sequence). CDR3 amino acids: CASSAPLAGGPYEQYF. CDR3 DNA sequence: TGTGCCAGCAGCGCCCCTCTAGCGGGAGGGCCCTACGAGCAGTACTTC.

The rearrangement links TRBV28 to TRBJ2-7, with TRBD1 matching over 7 bases. CDR3 length: 15 amino acids. V shed 7 bases and J 2 bases; nucleotides not matched to a gene: 11. Germline CDR1 reads MDHEN; CDR2 reads SYDVKM. This CDR3 is CASTPSGTEPYEQYF. DNA of the CDR3: TGTGCCAGCACCCCTTCCGGGACAGAGCCCTACGAGCAGTACTTC. The full variable domain, completed using reference TRBV28 and TRBJ2-7, is DVKVTQSSRYLVKRTGEKVFLECVQDMDHENMFWYRQDPGLGLRLIYFSYDVKMKEKGDIPEGYSVSREKKERFSLILESASTNQTSMYLCASTPSGTEPYEQYFGPGTRLTVT.

This clone appeared once. This chain links TRBV27 with TRBJ1-4; 8 bases are shared with TRBD1. V lost 3 bases, J lost 3 bases, and 12 bases stayed unmatched. Germline V gene data show CDR1 as MNHEY and CDR2 as SMNVEV (reference sequence). The CDR3 extends over 18 amino acids. CDR3 loop: CASSLQGAVLLANEKLFF. For the CDR3, the DNA is TGTGCCAGCAGTTTGCAGGGGGCTGTTTTACTTGCTAATGAAAAACTGTTTTTT.

This chain joins TRBV2 and TRBJ1-2; weak D call: TRBD1 (5 bases). Germline V gene lookup returns CDR1 SNHLY and CDR2 FYNNEI. The CDR3 has 16 residues. Trimming removed 2 bases from V and 6 bases from J, with 19 bases in between. The CDR3 coding sequence is TGTGCCAGCAGTGAACCCCCCCTTGAACAGGCGAATGGCTACACCTTC. Its protein is CASSEPPLEQANGYTF.

The chain combines TRBV6-6 with TRBJ1-4; 7 bases match TRBD1. Germline CDR1 reads MNHNY; CDR2 reads SVGAGI (reference sequence). V gave up 2 bases and J gave up 8 bases; unmatched junction bases: 8. There are 15 residues in the CDR3. The CDR3 DNA follows: TGTGCCAGCAGTTACCTCAGGGGGAAGTGGGAAAAACTGTTTTTT. It yields the protein CASSYLRGKWEKLFF.

The genes are TRBV27 and TRBJ2-5; D ambiguous. V was shortened by 5 bases and J by 1 base, with 11 bases between the two germline ends. CDR1 MNHEY and CDR2 SMNVEV come from the germline V gene (reference sequence). The CDR3 totals 14 residues. This chain's CDR3 is CASSPGSVQETQYF. CDR3 coding DNA: TGTGCCAGCAGTCCCGGGTCGGTCCAAGAGACCCAGTACTTC.

This clone was observed a single time. The chain has TRBV6-4 and TRBJ2-1; 8 nucleotides agree with TRBD1. The CDR3 length is 14 residues. Trimming removed 5 bases from V and 7 bases from J; junction bases left unmatched: 7. Germline V gene data show CDR1 as MRHNA and CDR2 as SNTAGT. CDR3 region: CASSLTGERNEQFF. The CDR3, as DNA: TGTGCCAGCAGTCTGACAGGGGAAAGGAATGAGCAGTTCTTC.

The chain couples TRBV10-3 to TRBJ2-1, with D possibly being TRBD1 (6 bases). This CDR3 contains 16 residues. Trimming left V 10 bases short and J 8 bases short, with 27 bases between. Per germline, CDR1 ENHRY and CDR2 SYGVKD. The CDR3 reads CASKGSGTTTADEQFF. In DNA form, the CDR3 reads TGTGCCAGTAAGGGATCCGGGACAACTACAGCGGATGAGCAGTTCTTC.

The chain links TRBV21-1 to TRBJ2-5; the table's TRBD2 call for D was not verified on the DNA. TRBV21-1 is reported as a pseudogene. CDR3 length: 13 residues. CDR3 region: CASIRTLQETQYF. The CDR3 coding sequence is TGTGCCAGCATAAGAACTCTTCAAGAGACCCAGTACTTC.

V usage is TRBV9 and J usage is TRBJ1-6; weak D call: TRBD1 (5 bases). Germline CDR1 reads SGDLS; CDR2 reads YYNGEE. The CDR3 length is 17 residues. Between the trimmed V and J ends, which lost 3 bases and 0 bases, there was a span of 13 bases. The CDR3 loop is CASSDEQASSYNSPLHF. CDR3 bases: TGTGCCAGCAGCGACGAACAGGCGAGCTCCTATAATTCACCCCTCCACTTT.

This clone was recorded only once. The chain is built from TRBV7-8 and TRBJ1-1; D is possibly TRBD1 (6 bases). Trimming cost V 5 bases and J 2 bases, with 18 bases left between them. Germline values: CDR1 SGHVS, CDR2 FQNEAQ. The CDR3 extends over 16 amino acids. This chain's CDR3 is CASSTQPGAINTEAFF. DNA for the CDR3: TGTGCCAGCAGCACCCAGCCAGGGGCGATAAACACTGAAGCTTTCTTT.

The rearrangement links TRBV7-2 to TRBJ2-7; no definite D call. The CDR3 extends over 12 amino acids. V was pared by 1 base and J by 7 bases, with 8 bases between. The germline CDR1 and CDR2 sequences are SGHTA and FQGNSA. CDR3 bases: TGTGCCAGCAGCTTAGTCCCGCAGGAGCAGTACTTC. Residues: CASSLVPQEQYF.

J is TRBJ2-2 and V is TRBV7-9, with D maybe TRBD2 (6 bases). Germline CDR1 is SEHNR and CDR2 is FQNEAQ (reference sequence). V lost 8 bases and J lost 1, with 17 bases in between. The CDR3 totals 16 residues. The chain's CDR3 is CASLSWTRENTGELFF. Written as DNA, the CDR3 is TGTGCCAGCCTAAGCTGGACGCGGGAGAACACCGGGGAGCTGTTTTTT.

The rearrangement uses TRBV19 and TRBJ2-7; the D gene is possibly TRBD2 (5 bases). Germline lookup yields CDR1 LNHDA and CDR2 SQIVND (reference sequence). The CDR3 consists of 14 residues. The V gene lost 3 bases and the J gene lost 4 bases, with 13 bases spanning the gap. The CDR3 sequence: CASSIGVGRYEQYF. The CDR3, as DNA: TGTGCCAGTAGTATCGGGGTTGGACGTTACGAGCAGTACTTC.

This chain links TRBV6-1 with TRBJ2-7, with D maybe TRBD2 (6 bases). The V gene's germline CDR1 is MNHNS and CDR2 SASEGT. The CDR3 extends over 15 amino acids. Trimming shortened V by 3 bases and J by 0 bases, and 12 bases separated the two germline ends. The CDR3 coding sequence is TGTGCCAGCAGTGAGCGGGGTCACAGCTCCTACGAGCAGTACTTC. Its protein is CASSERGHSSYEQYF.